This T cell receptor (beta chain) was documented in a study of shared clonotypes between healthy human individuals. Cells designated naive CD8 were CD45RO-negative and were positively selected for CCR7, with terminally differentiated effector memory CD45RA+ cells excluded. Running of the assay took place at deep level. As processed by the authors: Filtering differed since immunoSEQ provided only junctions, with no quality scores. The data were produced by immunoSEQ multiplex PCR, yet TCRdb's version contains in-frame clones alone and is incomplete. The V and J calls and clone size were taken over from that table, and D and trimming were inferred from the DNA. This table has millions of clones, 85% to 95% appearing once. V gave up 6 bases and J gave up 6 bases; unmatched junction bases: 7. The germline V gene encodes CDR1 SNHLY and CDR2 FYNNEI. The CDR3 consists of 14 residues.

This receptor was identified in a man younger than 35 in good health. What was sequenced was naive CD8+ T cells sorted from blood. V usage is TRBV2 and J usage is TRBJ2-7; the match to TRBD2 covers 11 bases. The CDR3 nucleotides read TGTGCCAGCAGGGTTCTAGCGGGAGGTTCCGAGCAGTACTTC. It codes for CASRVLAGGSEQYF.